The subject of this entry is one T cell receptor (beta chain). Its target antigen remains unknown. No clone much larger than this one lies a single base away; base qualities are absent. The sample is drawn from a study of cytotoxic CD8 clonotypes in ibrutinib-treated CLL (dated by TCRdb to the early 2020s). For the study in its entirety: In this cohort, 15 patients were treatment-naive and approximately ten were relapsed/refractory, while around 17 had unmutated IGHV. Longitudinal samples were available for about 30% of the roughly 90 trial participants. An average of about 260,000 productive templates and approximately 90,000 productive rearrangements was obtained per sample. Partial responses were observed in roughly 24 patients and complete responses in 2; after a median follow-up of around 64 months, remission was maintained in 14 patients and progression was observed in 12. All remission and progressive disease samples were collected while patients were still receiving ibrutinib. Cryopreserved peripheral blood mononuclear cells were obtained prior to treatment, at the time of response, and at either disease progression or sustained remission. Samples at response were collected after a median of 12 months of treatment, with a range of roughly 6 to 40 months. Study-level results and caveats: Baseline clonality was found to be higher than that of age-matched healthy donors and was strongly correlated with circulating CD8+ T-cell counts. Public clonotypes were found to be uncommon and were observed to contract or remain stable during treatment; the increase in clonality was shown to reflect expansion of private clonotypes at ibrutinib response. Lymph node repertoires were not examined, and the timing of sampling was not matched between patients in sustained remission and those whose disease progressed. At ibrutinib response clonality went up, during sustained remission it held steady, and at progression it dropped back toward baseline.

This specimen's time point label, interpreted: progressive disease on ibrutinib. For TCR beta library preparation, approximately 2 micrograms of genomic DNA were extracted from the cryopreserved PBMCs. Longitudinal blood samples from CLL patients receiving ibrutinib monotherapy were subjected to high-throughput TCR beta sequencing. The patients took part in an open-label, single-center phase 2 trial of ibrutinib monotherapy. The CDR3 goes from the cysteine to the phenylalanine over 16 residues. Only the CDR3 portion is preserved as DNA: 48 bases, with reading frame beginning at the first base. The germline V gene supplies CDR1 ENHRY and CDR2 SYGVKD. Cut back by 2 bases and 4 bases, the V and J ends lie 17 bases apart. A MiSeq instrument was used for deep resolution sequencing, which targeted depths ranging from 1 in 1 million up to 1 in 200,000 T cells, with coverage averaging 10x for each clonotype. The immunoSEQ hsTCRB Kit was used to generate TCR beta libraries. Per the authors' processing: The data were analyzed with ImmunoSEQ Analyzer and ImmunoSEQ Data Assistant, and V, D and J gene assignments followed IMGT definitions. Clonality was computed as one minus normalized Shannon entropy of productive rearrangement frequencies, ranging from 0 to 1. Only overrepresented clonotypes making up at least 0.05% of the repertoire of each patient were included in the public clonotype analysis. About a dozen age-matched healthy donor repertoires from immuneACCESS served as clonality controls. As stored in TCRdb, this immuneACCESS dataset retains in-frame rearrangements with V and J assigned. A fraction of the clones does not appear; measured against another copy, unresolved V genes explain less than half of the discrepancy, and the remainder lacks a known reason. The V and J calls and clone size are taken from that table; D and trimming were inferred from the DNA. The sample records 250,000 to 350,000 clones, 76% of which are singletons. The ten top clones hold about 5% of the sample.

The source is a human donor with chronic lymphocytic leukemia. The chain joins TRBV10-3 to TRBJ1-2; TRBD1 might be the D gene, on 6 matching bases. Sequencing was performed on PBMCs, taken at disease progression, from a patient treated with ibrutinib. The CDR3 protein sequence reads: CAISEGGTGMPYGYTF. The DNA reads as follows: TGTGCCATCAGTGAGGGGGGAACAGGGATGCCCTATGGCTACACCTTC.